The 20 T cell receptor beta chains in this list originate from one sample, sequenced in a study of shared clonotypes between healthy human individuals. Sequenced by immunoSEQ multiplex PCR; TCRdb stores in-frame clones only, minus some. The data contain about 2.4 million clones, roughly 93% of them singletons. Sequenced material: naive CD4+ T cells from PBMCs. Subset meaning: CD45RA+ positively selected. The receptors originated from a man aged 18 to 30 in good health. Some clones in this sample may be carry-over from other donors' samples.

This chain joins TRBV29-1 and TRBJ1-2; weak D call: TRBD1 (5 bases). Germline V gene data show CDR1 as SQVTM and CDR2 as ANQGSEA. The CDR3 totals 12 residues. V lost 6 bases to trimming and J lost 14 bases, with 22 bases between them. The CDR3 region has the DNA TGCAGCGTCCCAAGGGTGACAGAAGGTTGTACCTTC. This sequence encodes CSVPRVTEGCTF.

This chain joins TRBV30 and TRBJ1-4; D is undetermined. Per germline, CDR1 GTSNPN and CDR2 SVGIG (reference sequence). The V and J ends lost 3 bases and 7 bases respectively, with 18 bases between them. The CDR3 spans 15 residues. The CDR3 DNA sequence: TGTGCCTGGAGCCTAAGGTCGGGGTCGGGTGAAAAACTGTTTTTT. Protein product: CAWSLRSGSGEKLFF.

This chain joins TRBV7-2 and TRBJ1-1, with TRBD1 matching 7 bases. The CDR3 is made up of 14 amino acids. Germline CDR1 and CDR2: SGHTA and FQGNSA. J lost 4 bases, V lost 1 base, and 3 bases had no gene match. The CDR3 is CASSLEGASTEAFF. The DNA for the CDR3 is TGTGCCAGCAGCTTAGAGGGGGCGAGCACTGAAGCTTTCTTT.

The chain uses TRBV7-2 and TRBJ2-1, with 9 bases identical to TRBD2. Germline V gene lookup returns CDR1 SGHTA and CDR2 FQGNSA. V was pared by 6 bases and J by 2 bases, with 5 bases of the junction left unmatched. The CDR3 totals 15 residues. In DNA, the CDR3 is TGTGCCAGCAGTCAACTAGCGGGTACCTACAATGAGCAGTTCTTC. The encoded protein is CASSQLAGTYNEQFF.

This clone was counted a single time. V usage is TRBV6-1 and J usage is TRBJ2-2; TRBD2 aligns across 10 bases. V gave up 2 bases and J gave up 4 bases; unmatched junction bases: 13. Germline assignment: CDR1 MNHNS and CDR2 SASEGT. The length of the CDR3 is 19 residues. Here the CDR3 reads CASSERDRAGGLGTGELFF. The CDR3 DNA sequence: TGTGCCAGCAGTGAACGGGATAGAGCGGGAGGGCTTGGCACCGGGGAGCTGTTTTTT.

The genes are TRBV5-5 and TRBJ2-1; 7 bases align to TRBD1. Trimming at V came to 10 bases and at J to 4 bases, leaving 8 bases not matched to a gene. Germline loops: CDR1 SGHKS, CDR2 YYEKEE (reference sequence). This CDR3 is built from 13 residues. In DNA form, the CDR3 reads TGTGCCGCTGGGACAGAAGTGTACAATGAGCAGTTCTTC. Translated, it gives CAAGTEVYNEQFF.

The chain uses TRBV5-1 and TRBJ2-1; 12 bases are a match to TRBD2. This CDR3 is built from 15 residues. The germline CDR1 and CDR2 sequences are SGHRS and YFSETQ. After removal of 6 bases from V and 6 bases from J, the junction contained 7 bases not matched to a gene. The CDR3 sequence is CASTPLAGGPNEQFF. CDR3 DNA sequence: TGCGCCAGCACCCCCCTAGCGGGAGGGCCCAATGAGCAGTTCTTC.

The chain couples TRBV5-1 to TRBJ2-7, with D possibly matching TRBD1 (5 bases). This CDR3 is 14 amino acids long. V lost 4 bases to trimming and J lost 0 bases, with 11 bases between them. Germline V lookup: CDR1 SGHRS, CDR2 YFSETQ. CDR3 nucleotides: TGCGCCAGCAGCCCTTTAGGGGCCTCCTACGAGCAGTACTTC. This translates into CASSPLGASYEQYF.

This clone was seen once. In DNA, the CDR3 is TGTGCCAGCAGCCACGGGCTACGAGGGGCTAGCACTGAGCAGTTCTTC. Protein sequence: CASSHGLRGASTEQFF. The J gene is TRBJ2-1, the V gene TRBV14, with D tentatively TRBD1 or TRBD2 (5 bases each). The germline V gene has CDR1 SGHDN and CDR2 FVKESK. V was pared by 3 bases and J by 9 bases, with 21 bases between. The CDR3 spans 16 residues.

The genes are TRBV7-8 and TRBJ1-1; D perhaps matches TRBD1 (5 bases). The germline V gene encodes CDR1 SGHVS and CDR2 FQNEAQ. Trimming removed 1 base from V and 5 bases from J, with 23 bases in between. The CDR3 totals 18 residues. CDR3 nucleotides: TGTGCCAGCAGCTTAGTCTGGGCGTTCAGACACCGGGGGACTGAAGCTTTCTTT. Protein: CASSLVWAFRHRGTEAFF.

The chain couples TRBV11-2 to TRBJ1-4; TRBD1 matches at 10 bases. The CDR3 is 15 amino acids. The junction had 9 bases not matched to a gene; V was cut back by 4 bases and J by 10 bases. The germline CDR1 and CDR2 sequences are SGHAT and FQNNGV. The CDR3 region is CASSSSGDRGAKLFF. The DNA of the CDR3 is TGTGCCAGCAGCTCATCGGGGGACAGGGGTGCAAAACTGTTTTTT.

The chain uses TRBV18 and TRBJ2-2, with 7 bases lining up with TRBD1. The V and J ends lost 6 bases and 1 base, in that order; junction bases with no gene match: 5. The length of the CDR3 is 15 residues. Germline V gene lookup returns CDR1 KGHSH and CDR2 LQKENI. The DNA for the CDR3 is TGTGCCAGCTCCGCAGGGACAGAGAACACCGGGGAGCTGTTTTTT. It encodes CASSAGTENTGELFF.

V and J are TRBV5-5 and TRBJ1-1, with D tentatively TRBD1 (5 bases). The V and J ends lost 4 bases and 3 bases respectively, with 13 bases between them. Germline V lookup: CDR1 SGHKS, CDR2 YYEKEE (reference sequence). CDR3 length: 14 residues. In nucleotides, the CDR3 is TGTGCCAGCAGCCGGCCCGGAGGGGACACTGAAGCTTTCTTT. It specifies CASSRPGGDTEAFF.

A single count supports this clone. The J gene is TRBJ2-5, the V gene TRBV6-1, with TRBD1 matching over 7 bases. V dropped 4 bases and J dropped 4; count of bases not matched to a gene: 15. CDR1 is MNHNS, CDR2 SASEGT, per germline. The length of the CDR3 is 17 residues. Written as DNA, the CDR3 is TGTGCCAGCAGTGCTTCTTTTGGGACAGTGGGAAGAGAGACCCAGTACTTC. Amino acid sequence: CASSASFGTVGRETQYF.

The V call is TRBV6-1, the J call TRBJ2-4; a possible D gene is TRBD2 (5 bases). V was cut by 6 bases and J by 8 bases, with 11 bases left in between. Germline V gives CDR1 MNHNS, CDR2 SASEGT. This CDR3 is built from 12 residues. In nucleotides, the CDR3 is TGTGCCAGCAGGGAACCCGGGGACATTCAGTACTTC. As protein: CASREPGDIQYF.

The chain is built from TRBV29-1 and TRBJ2-5; perhaps TRBD2 as D (6 bases). With the DNA end fitting TRBJ2-7 better, the J assignment may be wrong. The germline V gene encodes CDR1 SQVTM and CDR2 ANQGSEA. The CDR3 contains 13 residues. The CDR3 region is CSVVGGRSYEQYF. The CDR3 DNA reads TGCAGCGTTGTCGGGGGACGCTCCTACGAGCAGTACTTC.

The J gene is TRBJ1-3, the V gene TRBV5-1; D is unresolved. The germline V gene encodes CDR1 SGHRS and CDR2 YFSETQ. The CDR3 covers 16 residues. The ends were cut back, 0 bases at V and 4 bases at J, with 14 bases in the middle. CDR3 sequence: CASSLDPAGGGNTIYF. DNA for the CDR3: TGCGCCAGCAGCTTGGATCCTGCGGGTGGCGGAAACACCATATATTTT.

The J gene is TRBJ1-1, the V gene TRBV5-1; 8 bases fit TRBD1. V lost 2 bases to trimming and J lost 1 base; unmatched junction nucleotides: 7. There are 16 residues in the CDR3. Germline lookup yields CDR1 SGHRS and CDR2 YFSETQ. Written as DNA, the CDR3 is TGCGCCAGCAGCTTCCAGGGGGCGCATCGGAACACTGAAGCTTTCTTT. This codes for CASSFQGAHRNTEAFF. Full variable domain (remainder filled in from reference TRBV5-1 and TRBJ1-1): KAGVTQTPRYLIKTRGQQVTLSCSPISGHRSVSWYQQTPGQGLQFLFEYFSETQRNKGNFPGRFSGRQFSNSRSEMNVSTLELGDSALYLCASSFQGAHRNTEAFFGQGTRLTVV.

V is TRBV9 and J is TRBJ1-2, with TRBD1 as a possible D gene (6 bases). Germline-derived CDR1 and CDR2 are SGDLS and YYNGEE. The germline V and J ends were trimmed by 1 base and 0 bases, with 13 bases remaining between them. This CDR3 spans 16 amino acids. The CDR3 is CASSVTERGANYGYTF. The CDR3, as DNA: TGTGCCAGCAGCGTAACTGAGAGGGGGGCTAACTATGGCTACACCTTC.

V and J are TRBV7-3 and TRBJ2-7; the D call may be TRBD1 or TRBD2 (6 bases each). Germline CDR1 and CDR2: SGHTA and FQGTGA. With 5 bases removed from V and 2 bases from J, the gap between germline ends came to 16 bases. The CDR3 covers 15 residues. CDR3 region: CASSPARGGPYEQYF. Here the CDR3 DNA reads TGTGCCAGCAGCCCGGCGCGTGGGGGGCCCTACGAGCAGTACTTC.